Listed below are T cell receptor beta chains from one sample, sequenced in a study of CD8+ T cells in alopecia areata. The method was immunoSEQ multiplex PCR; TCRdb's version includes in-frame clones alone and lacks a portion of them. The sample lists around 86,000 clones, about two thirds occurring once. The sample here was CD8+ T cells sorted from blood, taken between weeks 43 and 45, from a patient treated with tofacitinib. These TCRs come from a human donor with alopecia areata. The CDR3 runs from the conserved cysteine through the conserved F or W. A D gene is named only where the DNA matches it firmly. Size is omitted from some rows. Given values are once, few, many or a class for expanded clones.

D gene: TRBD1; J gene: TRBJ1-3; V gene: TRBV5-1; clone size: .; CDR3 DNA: TGCGCCAGCAGCAACAGGGGCGCGGAAGGAAACACCATATATTTT; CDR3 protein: CASSNRGAEGNTIYF
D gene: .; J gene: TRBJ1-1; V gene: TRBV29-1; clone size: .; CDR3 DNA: TGCAGCGTTGGGGGGGCGGCCTTGGAGGACGAAGCTTTCTTT; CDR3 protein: CSVGGAALEDEAFF
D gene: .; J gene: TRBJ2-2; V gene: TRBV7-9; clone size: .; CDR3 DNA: TGTGCCAGCAGCTATAACGGGGAGCTGTTTTTT; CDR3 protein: CASSYNGELFF
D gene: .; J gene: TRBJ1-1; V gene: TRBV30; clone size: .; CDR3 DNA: TGTGCCTGGAGTGTAGGAAGGAACACTGAAGCTTTCTTT; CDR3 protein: CAWSVGRNTEAFF
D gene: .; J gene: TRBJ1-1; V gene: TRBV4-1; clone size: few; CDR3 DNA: TGCGCCAGCAGCCAAGAAGGGAGGTACACTGAAGCTTTCTTT; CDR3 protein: CASSQEGRYTEAFF
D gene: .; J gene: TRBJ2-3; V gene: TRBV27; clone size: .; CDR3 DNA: TGTGCCAGCAGGCCTGACCCCCCCGCAAGCACAGATACGCAGTATTTT; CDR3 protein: CASRPDPPASTDTQYF
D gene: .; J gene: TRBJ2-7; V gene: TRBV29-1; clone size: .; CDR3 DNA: TGCAGCGTTGAATACCAGCTTGGCGAGCAGTACTTC; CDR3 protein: CSVEYQLGEQYF
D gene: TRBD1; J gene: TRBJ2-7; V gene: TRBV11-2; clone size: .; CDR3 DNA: TGTGCCAGCAGCTACCGACAGGGGGGTTCCGAGCAGTACTTC; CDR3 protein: CASSYRQGGSEQYF
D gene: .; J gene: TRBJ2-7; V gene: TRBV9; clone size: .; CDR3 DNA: TGTGCCAGCAGCGTAGATCGGGGAGAGCAGTACTTC; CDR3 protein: CASSVDRGEQYF
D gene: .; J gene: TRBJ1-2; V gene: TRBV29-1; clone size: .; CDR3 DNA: TGCAGCGTTCCAGGGAATGGCTACACCTTC; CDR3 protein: CSVPGNGYTF
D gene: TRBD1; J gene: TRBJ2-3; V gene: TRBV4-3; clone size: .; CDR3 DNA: TGCGCCAGCAGCCAAGGTTATCGGACAGGGGGCGAGGAAGATACGCAGTATTTT; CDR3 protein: CASSQGYRTGGEEDTQYF
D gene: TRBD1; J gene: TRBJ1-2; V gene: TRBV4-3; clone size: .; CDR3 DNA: TGCGCCAGCAGCCAAGATCGGGGACAGGACTATGGCTACACCTTC; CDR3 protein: CASSQDRGQDYGYTF
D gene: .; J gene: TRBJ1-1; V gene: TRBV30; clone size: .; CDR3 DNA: TGTGCCTGGAGTGTGGCAGGGAGTACTGAAGCTTTCTTT; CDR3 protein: CAWSVAGSTEAFF
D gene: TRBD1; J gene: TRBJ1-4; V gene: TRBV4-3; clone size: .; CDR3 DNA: TGCGCCAGCAGCCCCGGGACAGGGAATGAAAAACTGTTTTTT; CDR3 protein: CASSPGTGNEKLFF
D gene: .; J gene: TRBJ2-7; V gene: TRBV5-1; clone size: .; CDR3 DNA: TGCGCCAGCAGCTTGGAAAGTTACGTATACGAGCAGTACTTC; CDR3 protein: CASSLESYVYEQYF
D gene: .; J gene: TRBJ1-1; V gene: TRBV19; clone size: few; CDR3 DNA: TGTGCCAGTAGTCTGGCCACTGGGACTGAAGCTTTCTTT; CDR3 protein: CASSLATGTEAFF
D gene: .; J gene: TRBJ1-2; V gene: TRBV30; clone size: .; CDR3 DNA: TGTGCCTGGAGTCCGGGGGCACTGGGTGGCTACACCTTC; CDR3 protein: CAWSPGALGGYTF
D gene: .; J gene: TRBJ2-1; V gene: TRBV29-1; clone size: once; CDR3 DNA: TGCAGCGTTGTTCTGGGGGACAATGAGCAGTTCTTC; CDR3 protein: CSVVLGDNEQFF
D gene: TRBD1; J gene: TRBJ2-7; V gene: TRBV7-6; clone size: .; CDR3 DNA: TGTGCCAGCAGCTTAGAAGGCGGACAGGTGTCCTACGAGCAGTACTTC; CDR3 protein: CASSLEGGQVSYEQYF
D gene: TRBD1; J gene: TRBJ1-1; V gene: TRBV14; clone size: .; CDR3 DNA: TGTGCCAGCAGCCTCAGGGGGCACACTGAAGCTTTCTTT; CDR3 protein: CASSLRGHTEAFF
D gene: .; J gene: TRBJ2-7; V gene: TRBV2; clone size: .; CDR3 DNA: TGTGCCAGCAGTGAGATTGGAGGAGGAACCTACGAGCAGTACTTC; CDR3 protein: CASSEIGGGTYEQYF
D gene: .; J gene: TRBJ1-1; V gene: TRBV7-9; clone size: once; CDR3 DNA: TGTGCCAGCAGCTTAGGGCGCATGAACACTGAAGCTTTCTTT; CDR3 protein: CASSLGRMNTEAFF
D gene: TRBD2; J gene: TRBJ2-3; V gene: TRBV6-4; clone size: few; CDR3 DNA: TGTGCCAGCAGTAGGACTAGCGGGGGGGCCACGCAGTATTTT; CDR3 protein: CASSRTSGGATQYF
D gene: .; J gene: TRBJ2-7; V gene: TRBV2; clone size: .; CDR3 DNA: TGTGCCAGCAGGACGGGGCGGGGCATGTCCTACGAGCAGTACTTC; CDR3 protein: CASRTGRGMSYEQYF
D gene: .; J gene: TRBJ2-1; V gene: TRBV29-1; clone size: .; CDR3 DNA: TGCAGCGTTGGGTTCGGAGGGGGAGAAAACAATGAGCAGTTCTTC; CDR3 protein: CSVGFGGGENNEQFF
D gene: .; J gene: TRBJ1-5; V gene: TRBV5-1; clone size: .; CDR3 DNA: TGCGCCAGCAGGAGGGACTTACAAGTTGGTCAGCCCCAGCATTTT; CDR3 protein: CASRRDLQVGQPQHF
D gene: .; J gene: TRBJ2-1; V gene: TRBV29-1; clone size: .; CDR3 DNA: TGCAGCGTTGAATTGGGGGGCAATGAGCAGTTCTTC; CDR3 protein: CSVELGGNEQFF
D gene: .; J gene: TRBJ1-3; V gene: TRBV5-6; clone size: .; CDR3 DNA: TGTGCCAGCAGCTTGGCAGGGTTCTCTTCGTCGGGAAACACCATATATTTT; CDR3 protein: CASSLAGFSSSGNTIYF
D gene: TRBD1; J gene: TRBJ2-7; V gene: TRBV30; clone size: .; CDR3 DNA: TGTGCCTGGAGTGTGGGGACAGGGGACGAGCAGTACTTC; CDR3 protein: CAWSVGTGDEQYF